The 6 T cell receptor beta chains in this list originate from one sample, sequenced in a study of identical twins. TCRdb reprocessed the 5' RACE reads with MiXCR, giving one entry per CDR3 protein. The sample has 640,000 or so distinct CDR3 sequences, 6.1% seen once; the top ten hold 1.5% to 2%. Sequenced: naive T cells sorted from blood. The receptors come from a young man in good health.

This clonotype has a count of ten or more. This chain connects TRBV12-3 or TRBV12-4 to TRBJ2-1, with TRBD2 matching over 15 bases. J was trimmed by 7 bases and V by 7 bases; bases with no gene match: 11. CDR3 length equals 17 residues. CDR3 sequence reads: CASIGGTSGRSGNEQFF. CDR3 bases: TGTGCCAGCATCGGCGGGACTAGCGGGAGGTCGGGGAATGAGCAGTTCTTC.

The chain joins TRBV19 to TRBJ2-1; D is unresolved. Germline assignment: CDR1 LNHDA and CDR2 SQIVND (reference sequence). The CDR3 runs to 15 residues. The germline V and J ends were trimmed by 5 bases and 0 bases, with 11 bases remaining between them. CDR3 amino acids: CASSGASSSYNEQFF. The DNA for the CDR3 is TGTGCCAGTAGTGGTGCTTCAAGCTCCTACAATGAGCAGTTCTTC.

This clonotype was picked up many times. The J gene is TRBJ2-5, the V gene TRBV12-3 or TRBV12-4, with D hard to call. The CDR3 sequence is 13 residues long. The V gene lost 6 bases and the J gene lost 5 bases, with 13 bases spanning the gap. CDR3 in DNA: TGTGCCAGCAGCCCGAAGGGCCGGGAGACCCAGTACTTC. It translates to CASSPKGRETQYF.

This clonotype was recorded once. CDR3 protein: CASSQALELPGVSYEQYF. In DNA form, the CDR3 reads TGCGCCAGCAGCCAGGCCCTCGAACTTCCGGGAGTCTCCTACGAGCAGTACTTC. The chain combines TRBV4-3 with TRBJ2-7; perhaps TRBD2 as D (6 bases). The germline V gene encodes CDR1 LGHNA and CDR2 YSLEER. V lost 3 bases to trimming and J lost 0 bases, with 21 bases between them. The CDR3 loop spans 18 amino acids.

This clonotype was counted between two and nine times. The gene calls are TRBV12-3 or TRBV12-4 and TRBJ2-7; 7 bases are a match to TRBD1. J lost 6 bases, V lost 6 bases, and 5 bases had no gene match. This CDR3 has 12 residues. For the CDR3, the DNA is TGTGCCAGCAGCCCGGGACAGAGCGAGCAGTACGTC. It translates to CASSPGQSEQYV.

This clonotype was counted at least ten times. The chain combines TRBV4-2 with TRBJ2-2; 8 bases agree with TRBD2. The ends lost 4 bases at V and 6 bases at J; junction bases unmatched: 7. This CDR3 has 15 amino acids. Looked up from germline, CDR1 is LGHNA and CDR2 is YNFKEQ. In nucleotides, the CDR3 is TGTGCCAGCAGCCGATTAGCGGGGCAAGCCGGGGAGCTGTTTTTT. This gives the protein CASSRLAGQAGELFF.